Shown below are 5 T cell receptor beta chains from a single sample sequenced in a study of blood T cell repertoires in COVID-19. TCRdb's table, derived via immunoSEQ multiplex PCR, lists solely in-frame clones and lacks some. The sample consists of under 550,000 clones, 70% to 90% of them appearing once. Material: peripheral blood. These receptors were obtained from a man aged 18 to 29 with COVID-19, enrolled during active disease.

The J gene is TRBJ1-5, the V gene TRBV12-5, with D tentatively TRBD1 (5 bases). The CDR3 is 16 residues long. Germline V CDR1 and CDR2: LGHNT, FRNRAP. V lost 5 bases and J 3 bases, leaving 17 bases between the germline ends. The CDR3: CASGQGAAGNNQPQHF. In DNA form, the CDR3 reads TGTGCTAGTGGTCAGGGAGCAGCGGGTAACAATCAGCCCCAGCATTTT.

The chain employs TRBV19 and TRBJ2-5, with TRBD2 as a possible D gene (6 bases). V was clipped by 3 bases and J by 5 bases, with 13 bases between them. CDR3 length: 14 amino acids. Per germline, CDR1 LNHDA and CDR2 SQIVND (reference sequence). The CDR3 loop reads CASSIWGEGETQYF. The CDR3 nucleotides are TGTGCCAGTAGTATTTGGGGGGAAGGGGAGACCCAGTACTTC.

The V and J genes are TRBV12-1 and TRBJ2-1; TRBD2, the D gene given by the table, was not confirmed from the DNA. TRBV12-1 is noted as a pseudogene. CDR3 length: 11 residues. CDR3 sequence: CASSRSSSSFF. The CDR3 region has the DNA TGTGCCAGCAGCCGGTCTAGTTCATCGTTCTTC.

The gene calls are TRBV28 and TRBJ2-1; no definite D call. CDR1 MDHEN and CDR2 SYDVKM come from the germline V gene. The CDR3 runs 12 residues. The ends were cut back, 7 bases at V and 0 bases at J, with 4 bases in the middle. The CDR3 DNA sequence: TGTGCCAGCACAGGCTCCTACAATGAGCAGTTCTTC. Protein: CASTGSYNEQFF.

V gene TRBV6-6 combines with J gene TRBJ1-4; 7 nucleotides match TRBD1. Trimming at V came to 4 bases and at J to 7 bases, leaving 12 bases not matched to a gene. In germline, CDR1 is MNHNY, CDR2 SVGAGI (reference sequence). The CDR3 length is 16 residues. The CDR3, as DNA: TGTGCCAGCAGTTCAGTTCAGGGGGAACAGGGTGAAAAACTGTTTTTT. It is translated as CASSSVQGEQGEKLFF.